The present T cell receptor beta chain was sequenced within a study of blood T cell repertoires in COVID-19. Only in-frame clones appear in the TCRdb table, and some are missing; sequencing was by immunoSEQ multiplex PCR. The sample consists of about 83,000 clones, around 86% of them appearing once. This clone is a singleton in its sample. Germline V gene sequence: CDR1 MNHEY, CDR2 SMNVEV (reference sequence). The length of the CDR3 is 17 residues. V was pared by 1 base and J by 3 bases, with 12 bases of the junction left unmatched. Source material: peripheral blood. The V call is TRBV27, the J call TRBJ2-7; 7 nucleotides line up with TRBD2. This receptor was obtained from a man aged 50 or older with active COVID-19. For the CDR3, the DNA is TGTGCCAGCAGTTTATATTCGGGGGAGGGCAGGGTCTACGAGCAGTACTTC. Encoded protein: CASSLYSGEGRVYEQYF.